This T cell receptor beta chain was sequenced for a study of blood T cell repertoires in COVID-19. Whole-study context: Samples representing acute and convalescent COVID-19 were sourced from the United States, Italy and Spain. T cells, B-cell-depleted T cells, or PBMCs provided the cDNA or gDNA that served as material.

This clone was seen only once. Germline assignment: CDR1 GTSNPN and CDR2 SVGIG (reference sequence). Unmatched junction bases numbered 7, after V lost 5 bases and J lost 3 bases. CDR3 length: 14 residues. Original processing notes: Amplification with reference gene primers provided the estimates of nucleated cell counts. Measured with immunoSEQ multiplex PCR; TCRdb has only the in-frame clones, and not every one. That table is the source of V, J and clone size, and D and trimming were worked out from the DNA. The repertoire holds about 270,000 clones, with 65% to 90% as singletons. The rearrangement links TRBV30 to TRBJ2-3, with 8 bases that match TRBD1. This TCR was recovered from a woman in her 70s with COVID-19, enrolled during active disease. The sample was peripheral blood. The CDR3 nucleotides are TGTGCCTGGGCCCCAGGACAGGGAACAGATACGCAGTATTTT. This sequence encodes CAWAPGQGTDTQYF.